The 2 T cell receptor beta chains in this list originate from one sample, sequenced in a study of blood T cell repertoires in COVID-19. This table comes from immunoSEQ multiplex PCR, and its TCRdb copy is limited to in-frame clones, with some not included. The data show 50,000 to 55,000 clones, about 82% seen once. Sequenced material: peripheral blood. These receptors all stem from a woman aged 80 or over with acute or convalescent COVID-19.

This sequence joins TRBV5-1 and TRBJ2-5, with D perhaps TRBD2 (6 bases). The CDR3 extends over 15 amino acids. V was pared by 4 bases and J by 2 bases, with 15 bases between. CDR1 is SGHRS, CDR2 YFSETQ, per germline. The CDR3, as DNA: TGCGCCAGCAGCAGACCGGGACTGGAACAAGAGACCCAGTACTTC. It codes for CASSRPGLEQETQYF.

The rearrangement uses TRBV5-6 and TRBJ1-2; 11 bases agree with TRBD1. Germline V gene lookup returns CDR1 SGHDT and CDR2 YYEEEE. The CDR3 is 17 amino acids. The V gene end was trimmed by 3 bases and the J gene end by 4 bases; junction bases not matched to a gene: 11. The CDR3 region is CASSSGLGQGASYGYTF. The CDR3 nucleotides read TGTGCCAGCAGCTCCGGACTAGGACAGGGGGCTAGCTATGGCTACACCTTC.